This T cell receptor (beta chain) appears in the sequencing data of a study of T cell responses to AZD1222 COVID-19 vaccine. The germline V and J ends were trimmed by 2 bases and 5 bases, with 11 bases remaining between them. The CDR3 runs to 14 residues. The germline CDR1 and CDR2 sequences are SGHTS and YDEGEE. Clones were read by immunoSEQ multiplex PCR, and TCRdb kept only the in-frame ones, dropping some. The sample includes 110,000 to 150,000 clones, around 92% of them seen just once. The source material was peripheral blood, sampled after recovery from COVID-19. The chain is built from TRBV5-8 and TRBJ1-5; D gene ambiguous. This TCR came from an adult who had recovered from COVID-19. The CDR3 bases are TGTGCCAGCAGCTTTGAGGAAGGTTATCAGCCCCAGCATTTT. Amino acid sequence: CASSFEEGYQPQHF.